This T cell receptor (beta chain) came from a study of shared clonotypes between healthy human individuals (TCRdb year 2020). Some background on the complete study: Three men and two women, aged 18 to 49 years, made up the cohort. Per donor, three plates each were used for CD4 naive and CD4 memory, two for CD8 naive, and one for CD8 memory. To estimate repertoire size and how much clonotype sharing occurs between individuals, the study deeply sequenced the blood TCR repertoires of about 5 healthy adults. To increase sequencing depth and limit assay-specific biases, TCR repertoire library preparation and sequencing were carried out by different laboratories using diverse techniques. Each donor's leukapheresis produced roughly between roughly 0.85 and 10 billion PBMCs. Paper-wide results and their limitations: The genetic and exposure-history diversity represented was limited by the small number of donors. Compared with non-shared clonotypes, the clonotypes found in all four sorted-subset donors had higher generation probabilities. Across several donors, around 5.4% of naive CD4, over 3% of naive CD8, 2.3% of memory CD4, and approximately 0.42% of memory CD8 clonotypes were shared. Pairwise subsampling led to the expectation that sequencing depth would affect the degree of clonotype sharing among donors. Naive subsets generally had larger estimated clonotype richness than memory subsets. Only blood was sampled, and tissue TCR repertoires likely differ from those in blood. Rarefaction of sorted-subset datasets indicated incomplete sequencing despite the large sequencing depth.

TCR CDR3 regions were amplified from genomic DNA by multiplex PCR using the deep immunoSEQ assay. Extracted genomic DNA from each cell subset was distributed evenly across all wells of several immunoSEQ 96-well plates, and each plate was treated as a replicate. Each replicate PCR for sorted subsets received around 200 ng genomic DNA, equal to roughly 30,000 T cell genomes. Purified libraries were quantified with a Qubit 3.0 fluorometer, sized on a Bioanalyzer 2100, and re-quantified with the KAPA Library Quantification kit. A separate single-read 150-cycle Illumina NextSeq 550 flow cell was used to sequence each immunoSEQ 96-well plate. Under the source paper's analysis protocol: Because only junctional sequences without quality scores were contained in the immunoSEQ output, filtering matching that applied to full-length reads could not be performed. To assign V/J genes and CDR3, sequences were annotated against IMGT germline references using PyIR, a Python wrapper for IgBLAST v1.9. Any read was removed if the V/J assignment was weak (E-value above 1e-6), the CDR3 was missing, or the read contained stop codons, out-of-frame junctions, or ambiguous translated residues. V3J clonotypes were defined as sequences sharing the same inferred V gene, J gene, and CDR3 amino acid sequence. Percentage overlap between repertoires was computed as shared unique clonotypes divided by the size of the smaller repertoire. Repertoire richness was assessed with RTK rarefaction, the Chao1 estimator, and Recon v2.1 estimates of unobserved clonotypes. For all TCRbeta clonotypes obtained by the gDNA method from several donors, generation probabilities were computed with OLGA. Here the immuneACCESS table is served through TCRdb, limited to in-frame sequences with V and J called. Missing clones are a known gap in these copies; in checked studies unresolved V genes cover under half, and the rest lacks a known reason. That table is the source of V, J and clone size, and D and trimming were worked out from the DNA. The table for this sample lists about 770,000 clones; 72% of them were counted only once. Less than 2% of the sample comes from the top ten.

Healthy HIV-negative adults with no recently reported acute infections or vaccinations were included as donors. Every donor was a Caucasian adult living in Nashville, Tennessee, USA. CD4+ T cells were enriched by magnetic negative selection, after which naive cells were positively selected on CD45RA and the negative fraction was taken as the memory subset. After blood collection by leukapheresis, PBMCs were isolated using Ficoll-Histopaque density gradient centrifugation and then cryopreserved in the vapor phase of liquid nitrogen. Analytical flow cytometry was used to check the purity and quantity of each magnetically sorted T cell population. Genomic DNA was isolated from every sorted fraction and measured by UV absorbance on a Nanodrop 2000c. For this clone: No antigen is known for it. No base quality information exists; no much larger clone differs at one position.

V gives up 6 bases and J gives up 7 bases, and the segment between their germline ends measures 12 bases. Inclusive of the bounding cysteine and phenylalanine, the CDR3 is 12 residues long. Of all the DNA, just the CDR3 is kept, 36 bases in frame from base 1. CDR1 and CDR2 (MGHRA, YSYEKL) derive from the germline V gene. The sequence was collected from a woman in her twenties or thirties in good health. Sequences were obtained from memory CD4+ T cells sorted from blood. Explained via the paper, the cell subset or site label denotes: CD45RA-negative fraction. The chain was built from TRBV4-1 and TRBJ1-1; TRBD1 is perhaps the D gene, given 5 matching bases. The nucleotide sequence is TGCGCCAGCAGAGCAGCGGGGCGTGAAGCTTTCTTT. This encodes CASRAAGREAFF.